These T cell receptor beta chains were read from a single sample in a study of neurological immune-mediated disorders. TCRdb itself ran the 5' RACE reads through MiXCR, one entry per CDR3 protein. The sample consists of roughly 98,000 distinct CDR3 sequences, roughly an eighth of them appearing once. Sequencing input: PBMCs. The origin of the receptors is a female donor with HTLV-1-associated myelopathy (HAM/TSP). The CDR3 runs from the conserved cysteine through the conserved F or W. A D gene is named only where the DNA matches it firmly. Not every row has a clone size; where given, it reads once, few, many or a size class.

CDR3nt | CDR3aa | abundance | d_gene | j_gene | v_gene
TGCAGTGCTAGACAAAAGCTACTAGCGGGGGGGCTCAATGAGCAGTTCTTC | CSARQKLLAGGLNEQFF | many | TRBD2 | TRBJ2-1 | TRBV20-1
TGCAGTGCTCGCAGGGGGGTCAGCACAGATACGCAGTATTTT | CSARRGVSTDTQYF | many | NA | TRBJ2-3 | TRBV20-1
TGCGCCAGCAGCCCAACGGGGACAGGGACCATTGGCGAGCAGTACTTC | CASSPTGTGTIGEQYF | many | TRBD1 | TRBJ2-7 | TRBV5-1
TGCAGCGTTGAGATCCCTGTGGGGTCCGAGCAGTACTTC | CSVEIPVGSEQYF | many | NA | TRBJ2-7 | TRBV29-1
TGCGCCAGCAGCTTGGTAGCGGGGGGCCGACGCAATGAGCAGTTCTTC | CASSLVAGGRRNEQFF | many | TRBD2 | TRBJ2-1 | TRBV5-1
TGTGCCAGCAGCTCCTACACGGGCGGCGAGCAGTACTTC | CASSSYTGGEQYF | many | NA | TRBJ2-7 | TRBV7-9
TGCGCCAGCAGCCGCGGGGGGGCGGAGTACAATGAGCAGTTCTTC | CASSRGGAEYNEQFF | many | TRBD2 | TRBJ2-1 | TRBV5-1
TGTGCCAGCAAACTCCTGGGGCGCGGAGCTTTCTTT | CASKLLGRGAFF | NA | NA | TRBJ1-1 | TRBV28
TGTGCCAGCAGCCAAGATCAATACCAGGGGGGCGCTAGAGGCTACACCTTC | CASSQDQYQGGARGYTF | many | TRBD1 | TRBJ1-2 | TRBV4-2
TGTGCCAGCACCCTTCGTAGTGAGCAGTTCTTC | CASTLRSEQFF | many | NA | TRBJ2-1 | TRBV5-5
TGCGCCAGCAGCCGTGAGGGGCAGGGGAGCACTGAAGCTTTCTTT | CASSREGQGSTEAFF | many | NA | TRBJ1-1 | TRBV5-1
TGTGCCAGCAGCTTAGTTGTGGGACTAGCGGGGGCAGAGACCCAGTACTTC | CASSLVVGLAGAETQYF | many | TRBD2 | TRBJ2-5 | TRBV11-2
TGTGCCAGCGGTACTTCCGGCTATGGCTACACCTTC | CASGTSGYGYTF | many | NA | TRBJ1-2 | TRBV28
TGTGCCAGCAGCTCGAGGCGGGGTAATACCAACGAGCAGTACTTC | CASSSRRGNTNEQYF | many | NA | TRBJ2-7 | TRBV7-2
TGCAGTGCTAGGGAGCGAGGATTCACCGGGGAGCTGTTTTTT | CSARERGFTGELFF | many | NA | TRBJ2-2 | TRBV20-1
TGCGCCAGCATCCTGACTAGCGGGGGAAACAATGAGCAGTTCTTC | CASILTSGGNNEQFF | many | TRBD2 | TRBJ2-1 | TRBV5-1
TGTGCCAGCAGCTTAAGTGGAGGGTTTGGTGAAAAACTGTTTTTT | CASSLSGGFGEKLFF | many | NA | TRBJ1-4 | TRBV7-9